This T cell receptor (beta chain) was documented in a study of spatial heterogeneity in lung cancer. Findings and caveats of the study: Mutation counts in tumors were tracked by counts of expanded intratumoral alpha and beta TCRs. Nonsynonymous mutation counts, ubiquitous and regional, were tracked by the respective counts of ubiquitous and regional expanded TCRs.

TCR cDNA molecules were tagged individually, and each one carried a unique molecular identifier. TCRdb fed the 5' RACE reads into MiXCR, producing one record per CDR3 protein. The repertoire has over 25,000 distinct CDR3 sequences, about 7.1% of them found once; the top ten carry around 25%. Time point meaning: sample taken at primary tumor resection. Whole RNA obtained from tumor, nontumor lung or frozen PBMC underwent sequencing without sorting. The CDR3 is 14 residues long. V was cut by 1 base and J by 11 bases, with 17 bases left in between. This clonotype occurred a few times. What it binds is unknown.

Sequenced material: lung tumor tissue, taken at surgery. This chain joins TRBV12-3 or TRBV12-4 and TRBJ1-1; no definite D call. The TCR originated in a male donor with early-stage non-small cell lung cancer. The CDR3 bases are TGTGCCAGCAGTTTAGATCGGGTTTCGCACGTTGCTTTCTTT. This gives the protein CASSLDRVSHVAFF.